The source of this TCR beta chain is a study of blood T cell repertoires in COVID-19. The data were produced by immunoSEQ multiplex PCR, yet TCRdb's version contains in-frame clones alone and is incomplete. The sample lists some 230,000 clones; about 81% were seen once. This clone was recorded once. This CDR3 is built from 11 residues. The germline CDR1 and CDR2 sequences are DFQATT and SNEGSKA (reference sequence). V shed 4 bases and J 11 bases; nucleotides not matched to a gene: 5. The clonotype comes from a woman older than 75 with COVID-19, enrolled during active disease. Specimen: peripheral blood. The rearrangement links TRBV20-1 to TRBJ1-1; 9 positions match TRBD1. The CDR3: CSAMGQGTAFF. The CDR3 region has the DNA TGCAGTGCTATGGGACAGGGAACGGCTTTCTTT.